This entry is about one TCR beta chain. Its antigen is as yet unknown. Germline CDR1 LNHDA, CDR2 SQIVND (reference sequence). Trimming left V 5 bases short and J 1 base short, with 4 bases between. The CDR3 consists of 12 residues. Some clones are missing from TCRdb's copy, which holds only in-frame ones; the method was immunoSEQ multiplex PCR. The sample has about 60,000 clones; roughly 84% are singletons. The record originates from a study of a mutant IDH1 vaccine in newly diagnosed glioma. Study background: Patients received vaccination from 4-6 weeks after radiotherapy alone, or with temozolomide cycles. A roughly 62% male, 37.5% female split and a mean age of 40.4 years characterized treated patients.

Indicated time point: week 35, safety follow-up. Mutant IDH1 20-mer peptide, at 300 ug, made up each vaccine dose, with topical imiquimod. Every donor had a new WHO grade 3 or 4 astrocytoma that was IDH1-mutant, with loss of nuclear ATRX. This TCR derives from a man aged 25-45 years with glioma. This specimen was PBMCs, taken from a glioma patient whose treatment included an IDH1 peptide vaccine. V usage is TRBV19 and J usage is TRBJ2-3, with D unclear. The CDR3 DNA is TGTGCCAGTAGTTCTCGCACAGATACGCAGTATTTT. This sequence encodes CASSSRTDTQYF.